The 3 T cell receptor beta chains listed next were all sequenced from one sample in a study of T-cell memory formation after mild COVID-19. TCRdb reprocessed the 5' RACE reads via MiXCR and lists one record per CDR3 protein. The sample shows approximately 570,000 distinct CDR3 sequences, roughly 17% of them seen only once. The sample comprised PBMCs or a T cell subset sorted from them (not recorded which). The source of these receptors is an adult woman who had mild COVID-19 (a few samples of this study predate the infection). Cell type and time point are not known.

J is TRBJ2-7 and V is TRBV18, with D tentatively TRBD2 (5 bases). This CDR3 comprises 12 residues. From germline, CDR1 is KGHSH and CDR2 LQKENI. The V and J ends lost 3 bases and 6 bases respectively, with 9 bases between them. This chain's CDR3 is CASSPFEGEQYF. CDR3 sequence (DNA): TGTGCCAGCTCACCGTTCGAGGGCGAGCAGTACTTC.

This clonotype came up a few times. The V and J genes are TRBV5-1 and TRBJ2-3, with a tentative D call TRBD1 (6 bases). Germline V gene data show CDR1 as SGHRS and CDR2 as YFSETQ. V was trimmed by 3 bases and J by 2 bases, leaving 13 bases between them. The CDR3 totals 15 residues. DNA for the CDR3: TGCGCCAGCAGCTACCCTGGGGGCACCACAGATACGCAGTATTTT. Translation: CASSYPGGTTDTQYF. Full variable domain (remainder filled in from reference TRBV5-1 and TRBJ2-3): KAGVTQTPRYLIKTRGQQVTLSCSPISGHRSVSWYQQTPGQGLQFLFEYFSETQRNKGNFPGRFSGRQFSNSRSEMNVSTLELGDSALYLCASSYPGGTTDTQYFGPGTRLTVL.

This clonotype was counted a few times. The chain carries TRBV7-9 and TRBJ2-1; TRBD1 agrees at 7 bases. Germline V lookup: CDR1 SEHNR, CDR2 FQNEAQ (reference sequence). V trimming: 0 bases; J trimming: 1 base; junction bases outside the gene matches: 6. The CDR3 contains 17 residues. The CDR3 loop is CASSLARAGGSYNEQFF. The CDR3 region has the DNA TGTGCCAGCAGCTTAGCCAGGGCAGGGGGTTCCTACAATGAGCAGTTCTTC.